The clone carrying this T cell receptor (beta chain) was picked up many times. This sample is part of a study of T-cell reconstitution after alpha-beta-depleted transplantation in children. This sample's TCRbeta library carried unique molecular identifier barcodes. TCRdb recomputed calls from the PCR reads with MiXCR, one row per CDR3 protein. The sample yields about 610,000 distinct CDR3 sequences, roughly 30% seen once. Trimming took 6 bases from V and 1 from J; bases not matched to a gene: 3. The CDR3 consists of 15 residues. CDR1 is ENHRY and CDR2 is SYGVKD in the germline V gene. The chain employs TRBV10-3 and TRBJ2-2; 9 nucleotides align to TRBD1. The sequenced sample was PBMCs, obtained before TCRalphabeta/CD19-depleted stem cell transplant. The clonotype comes from a boy younger than two with Wiskott-Aldrich syndrome, due to receive a stem cell transplant. CDR3 DNA: TGTGCCATCAGCCCGGGACAGGGGAACACCGGGGAGCTGTTTTTT. It yields the protein CAISPGQGNTGELFF.